The 10 T cell receptor beta chains below come from one sample, sequenced in a study of cytomegalovirus exposure and HLA in healthy donors. TCRdb's copy holds only in-frame clones and misses some; the assay was immunoSEQ multiplex PCR. The repertoire includes roughly 60,000 clones, about 96% of them detected once, and more than 0.95% sits in the top ten. Sequenced sample: PBMCs. These receptors all come from a woman aged 18-29 years in good health and CMV-seronegative.

The rearrangement links TRBV28 to TRBJ1-4; D gene ambiguous. CDR3 length: 16 residues. Trimming removed 6 bases at V and 4 bases at J, with 18 bases between. Germline values: CDR1 MDHEN, CDR2 SYDVKM. The CDR3 bases are TGTGCCAGCAGCCGGACGGAGGTGAGCTTTAATGAAAAACTGTTTTTT. Residues: CASSRTEVSFNEKLFF. Full variable domain (remainder filled in from reference TRBV28 and TRBJ1-4): DVKVTQSSRYLVKRTGEKVFLECVQDMDHENMFWYRQDPGLGLRLIYFSYDVKMKEKGDIPEGYSVSREKKERFSLILESASTNQTSMYLCASSRTEVSFNEKLFFGSGTQLSVL.

This sequence joins TRBV28 and TRBJ1-2; D not resolved. V lost 2 bases and J lost 4, with 8 bases in between. Germline CDR1 and CDR2: MDHEN and SYDVKM. This CDR3 comprises 13 residues. The CDR3, as DNA: TGTGCCAGCAGTTTAGGTCAGATCTATGGCTACACCTTC. Translated, it gives CASSLGQIYGYTF.

V and J are TRBV5-6 and TRBJ1-2; 10 nucleotides agree with TRBD1. Germline assignment: CDR1 SGHDT and CDR2 YYEEEE. CDR3 length: 16 amino acids. The ends lost 1 base at V and 2 bases at J; junction bases unmatched: 5. CDR3 region: CASSLPGQGTNYGYTF. The CDR3 DNA follows: TGTGCCAGCAGCTTGCCGGGACAGGGGACCAACTATGGCTACACCTTC.

The chain joins TRBV2 to TRBJ1-1; a weak D match, TRBD1 (6 bases). V lost 8 bases and J lost 1, with 11 bases in between. Germline CDR1 is SNHLY and CDR2 is FYNNEI. The CDR3 length is 13 residues. The CDR3 protein is CASEWTENTEAFF. Written as DNA, the CDR3 is TGTGCCAGCGAGTGGACAGAGAACACTGAAGCTTTCTTT.

The CDR3 reads CASTPGQGAGGYTF. The CDR3 region has the DNA TGCGCCAGCACGCCAGGACAGGGGGCAGGTGGCTACACCTTC. The V gene is TRBV4-3, the J gene TRBJ1-2, with 11 bases aligning to TRBD1. Losses at the gene ends were 7 bases for V and 7 bases for J; bases not matched to a gene: 8. This CDR3 contains 14 residues. CDR1 and CDR2 from the germline V gene are LGHNA and YSLEER.

This chain uses TRBV10-2 with TRBJ2-3; 12 bases are shared with TRBD2. Germline CDR1 and CDR2: WSHSY and SAAADI. V dropped 2 bases and J dropped 0; count of bases not matched to a gene: 9. The CDR3 is 19 residues long. CDR3 nucleotide sequence: TGCGCCAGCAGTGAGGGGCTAGCGGGGGGGAACTATAGCACAGATACGCAGTATTTT. Protein product: CASSEGLAGGNYSTDTQYF.

The chain combines TRBV14 with TRBJ1-3; the D gene is possibly TRBD1 (5 bases). Germline lookup yields CDR1 SGHDN and CDR2 FVKESK. V lost 5 bases to trimming and J lost 4 bases, with 12 bases between them. This CDR3 has 14 amino acids. The CDR3 loop reads CASSSQVAGNTIYF. The CDR3 bases are TGTGCCAGCAGCTCACAGGTTGCGGGAAACACCATATATTTT.

The chain has TRBV5-6 and TRBJ1-1; 7 bases are shared with TRBD1. Trimming took 1 base from V and 8 from J; bases not matched to a gene: 8. The CDR3 length is 14 residues. Germline V CDR1 and CDR2: SGHDT, YYEEEE. Here the CDR3 DNA reads TGTGCCAGCAGCTTGCAGGGGGGATTGGGGGAAGCTTTCTTT. This codes for CASSLQGGLGEAFF. The full variable domain, in which reference TRBV5-6 and TRBJ1-1 provide the parts outside the CDR3, is DAGVTQSPTHLIKTRGQQVTLRCSPKSGHDTVSWYQQALGQGPQFIFQYYEEEERQRGNFPDRFSGHQFPNYSSELNVNALLLGDSALYLCASSLQGGLGEAFFGQGTRLTVV.

The genes are TRBV4-3 and TRBJ2-5, with TRBD1 identical over 7 bases. The CDR3 contains 15 residues. The V gene's germline CDR1 is LGHNA and CDR2 YSLEER. Unmatched junction bases numbered 4, after V lost 1 base and J lost 2 bases. The CDR3 bases are TGCGCCAGCAGCCAAGTGGGACAGCCTCAAGAGACCCAGTACTTC. Translation: CASSQVGQPQETQYF.

The CDR3 is CASGGLAGVVTGELFF. The CDR3 bases are TGTGCCAGTGGGGGACTAGCGGGAGTAGTTACCGGGGAGCTGTTTTTT. The chain recombines TRBV19 with TRBJ2-2; 14 bases align to TRBD2. Germline V gene data show CDR1 as LNHDA and CDR2 as SQIVND (reference sequence). The CDR3 runs 16 residues. With V trimmed by 8 bases and J by 5 bases, 7 bases remained unmatched.